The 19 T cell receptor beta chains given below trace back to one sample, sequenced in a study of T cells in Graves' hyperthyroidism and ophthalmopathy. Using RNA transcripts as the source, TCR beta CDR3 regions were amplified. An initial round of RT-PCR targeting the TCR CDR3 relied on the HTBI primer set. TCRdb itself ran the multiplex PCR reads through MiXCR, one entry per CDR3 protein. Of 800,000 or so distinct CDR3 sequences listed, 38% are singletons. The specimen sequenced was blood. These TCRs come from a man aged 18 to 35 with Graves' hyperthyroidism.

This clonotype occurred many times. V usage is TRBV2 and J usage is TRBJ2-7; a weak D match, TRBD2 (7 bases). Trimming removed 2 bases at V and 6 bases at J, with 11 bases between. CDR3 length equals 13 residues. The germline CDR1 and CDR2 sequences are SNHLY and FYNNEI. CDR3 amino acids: CASSERGGGEQYF. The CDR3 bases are TGTGCCAGCAGTGAACGGGGAGGGGGCGAGCAGTACTTC.

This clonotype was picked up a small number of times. This chain's CDR3 is CASSEQGSGETQYF. The CDR3 DNA reads TGTGCCAGCAGTGAGCAGGGTAGTGGGGAGACCCAGTACTTC. J is TRBJ2-5 and V is TRBV6-1; D possibly corresponds to TRBD1 (5 bases). Per germline, CDR1 MNHNS and CDR2 SASEGT. The V gene lost 3 bases and the J gene lost 5 bases, with 13 bases spanning the gap. The CDR3 consists of 14 residues.

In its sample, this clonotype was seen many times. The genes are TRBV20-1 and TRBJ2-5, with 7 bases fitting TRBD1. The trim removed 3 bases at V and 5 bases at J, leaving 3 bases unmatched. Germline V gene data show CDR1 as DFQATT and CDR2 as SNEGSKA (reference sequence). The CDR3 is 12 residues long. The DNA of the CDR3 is TGCAGTGCTAGTTCAGGGGGTGAGACCCAGTACTTC. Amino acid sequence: CSASSGGETQYF.

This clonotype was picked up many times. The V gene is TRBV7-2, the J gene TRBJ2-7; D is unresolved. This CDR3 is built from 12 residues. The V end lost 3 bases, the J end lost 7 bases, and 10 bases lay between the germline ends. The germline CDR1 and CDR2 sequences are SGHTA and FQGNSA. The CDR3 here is CASSLRQEEQYF. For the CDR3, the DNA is TGTGCCAGCAGCTTGCGGCAGGAGGAGCAGTACTTC.

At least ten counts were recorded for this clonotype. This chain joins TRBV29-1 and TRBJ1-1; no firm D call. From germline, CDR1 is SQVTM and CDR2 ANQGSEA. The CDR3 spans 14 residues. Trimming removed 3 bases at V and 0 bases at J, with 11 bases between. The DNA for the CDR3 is TGCAGCGTTGATGTTATAGGAATGAACACTGAAGCTTTCTTT. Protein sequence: CSVDVIGMNTEAFF. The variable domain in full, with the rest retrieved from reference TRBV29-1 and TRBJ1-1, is SAVISQKPSRDICQRGTSLTIQCQVDSQVTMMFWYRQQPGQSLTLIATANQGSEATYESGFVIDKFPISRPNLTFSTLTVSNMSPEDSSIYLCSVDVIGMNTEAFFGQGTRLTVV.

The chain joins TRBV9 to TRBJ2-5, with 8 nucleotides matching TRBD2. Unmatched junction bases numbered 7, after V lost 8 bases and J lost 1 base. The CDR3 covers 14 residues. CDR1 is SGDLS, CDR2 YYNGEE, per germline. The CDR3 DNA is TGTGCCAGTTCAGGTAGCGGGATCCAAGAGACCCAGTACTTC. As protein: CASSGSGIQETQYF.

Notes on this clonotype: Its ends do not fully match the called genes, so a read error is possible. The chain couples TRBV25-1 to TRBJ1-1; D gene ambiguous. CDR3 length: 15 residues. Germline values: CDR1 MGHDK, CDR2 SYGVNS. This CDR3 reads CACSASGRMNTEAFF. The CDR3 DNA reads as TGTGCCTGCAGTGCCTCAGGAAGGATGAACACTGAAGCTTTCTTT. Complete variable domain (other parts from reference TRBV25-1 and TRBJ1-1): EADIYQTPRYLVIGTGKKITLECSQTMGHDKMYWYQQDPGMELHLIHYSYGVNSTEKGDLSSESTVSRIRTEHFPLTLESARPSHTSQYLCACSASGRMNTEAFFGQGTRLTVV.

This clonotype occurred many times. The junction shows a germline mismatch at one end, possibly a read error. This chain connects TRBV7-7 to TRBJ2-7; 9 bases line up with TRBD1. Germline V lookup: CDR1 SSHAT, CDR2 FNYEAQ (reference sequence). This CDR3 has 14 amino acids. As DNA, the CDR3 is TGTGCTAGCAGCCCAGGGACAGGGTGGGCCGAGCAGTACTTC. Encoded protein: CASSPGTGWAEQYF.

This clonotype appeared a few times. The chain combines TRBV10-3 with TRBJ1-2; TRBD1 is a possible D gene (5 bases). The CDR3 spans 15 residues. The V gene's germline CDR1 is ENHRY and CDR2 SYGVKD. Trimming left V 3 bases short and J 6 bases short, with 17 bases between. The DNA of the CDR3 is TGTGCCATCAGTGAAGGGGACCGGCGGGGGGATGGCTACACCTTC. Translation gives CAISEGDRRGDGYTF.

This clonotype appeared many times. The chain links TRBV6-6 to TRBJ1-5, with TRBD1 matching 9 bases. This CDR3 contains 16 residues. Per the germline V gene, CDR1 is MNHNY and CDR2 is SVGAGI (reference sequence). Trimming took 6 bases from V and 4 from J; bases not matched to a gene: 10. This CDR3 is CASRTWTGATNQPQHF. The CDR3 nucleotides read TGTGCCAGCAGGACGTGGACAGGGGCGACTAATCAGCCCCAGCATTTT.

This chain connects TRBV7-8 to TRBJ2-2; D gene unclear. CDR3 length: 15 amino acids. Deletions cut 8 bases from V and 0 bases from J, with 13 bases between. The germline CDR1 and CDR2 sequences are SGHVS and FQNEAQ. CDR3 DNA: TGTGCCAGCTCACCAGTGACGGCGAACACCGGGGAGCTGTTTTTT. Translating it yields CASSPVTANTGELFF.

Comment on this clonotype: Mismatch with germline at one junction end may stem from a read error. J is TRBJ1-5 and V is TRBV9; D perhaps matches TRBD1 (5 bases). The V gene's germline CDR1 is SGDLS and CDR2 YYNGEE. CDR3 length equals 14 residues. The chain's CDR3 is CASSVGGGVQSQHF. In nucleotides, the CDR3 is TGTGCCAGCAGCGTAGGGGGCGGGGTTCAGTCCCAGCATTTT.

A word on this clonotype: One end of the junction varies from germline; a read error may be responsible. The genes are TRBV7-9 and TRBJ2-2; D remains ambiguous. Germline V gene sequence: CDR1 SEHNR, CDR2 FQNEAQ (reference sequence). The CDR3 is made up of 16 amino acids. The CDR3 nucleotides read TGCGCCAGCAGCCAAGGAGAATCGGGGAACACCGGGGAGCTGTTTTTT. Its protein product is CASSQGESGNTGELFF.

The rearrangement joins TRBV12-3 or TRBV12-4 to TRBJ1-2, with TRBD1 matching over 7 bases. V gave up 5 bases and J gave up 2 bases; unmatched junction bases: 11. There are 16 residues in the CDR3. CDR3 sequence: CASSPGTDYTNYGYTF. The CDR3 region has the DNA TGTGCCAGCAGTCCCGGGACAGACTACACCAACTATGGCTACACCTTC.

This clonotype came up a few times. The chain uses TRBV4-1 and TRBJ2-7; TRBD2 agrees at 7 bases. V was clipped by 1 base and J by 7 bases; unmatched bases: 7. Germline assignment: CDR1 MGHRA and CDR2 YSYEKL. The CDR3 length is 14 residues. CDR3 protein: CASSQGTAGLEQYF. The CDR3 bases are TGCGCCAGCAGCCAAGGTACAGCGGGATTGGAGCAGTACTTC.

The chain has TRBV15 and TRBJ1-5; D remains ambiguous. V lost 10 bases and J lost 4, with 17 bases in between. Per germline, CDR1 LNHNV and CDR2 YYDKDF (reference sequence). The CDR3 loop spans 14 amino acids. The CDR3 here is CASSSWDQNQPQHF. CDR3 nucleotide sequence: TGTGCCAGCAGTTCATGGGATCAGAATCAGCCCCAGCATTTT.

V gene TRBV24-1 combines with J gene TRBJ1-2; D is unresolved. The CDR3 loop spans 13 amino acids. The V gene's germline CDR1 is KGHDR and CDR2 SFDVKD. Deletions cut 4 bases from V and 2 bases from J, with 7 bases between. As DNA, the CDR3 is TGTGCCACCAGTGAGTCACAGAACTATGGCTACACCTTC. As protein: CATSESQNYGYTF.

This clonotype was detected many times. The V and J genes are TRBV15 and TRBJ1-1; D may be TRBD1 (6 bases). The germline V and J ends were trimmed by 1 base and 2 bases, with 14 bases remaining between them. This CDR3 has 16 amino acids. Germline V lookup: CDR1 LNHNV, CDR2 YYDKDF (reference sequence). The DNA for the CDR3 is TGTGCCACCAGCAGAGCCCGGGCGGGGGGCAACACTGAAGCTTTCTTT. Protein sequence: CATSRARAGGNTEAFF.

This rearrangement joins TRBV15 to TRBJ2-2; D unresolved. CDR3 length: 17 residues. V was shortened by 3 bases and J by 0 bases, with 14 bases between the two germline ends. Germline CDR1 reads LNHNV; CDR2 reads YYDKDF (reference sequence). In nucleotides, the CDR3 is TGTGCCACCAGCAGCTTTGGGGTCGGCGCGAACACCGGGGAGCTGTTTTTT. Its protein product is CATSSFGVGANTGELFF. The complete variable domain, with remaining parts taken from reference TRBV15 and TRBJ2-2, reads DAMVIQNPRYQVTQFGKPVTLSCSQTLNHNVMYWYQQKSSQAPKLLFHYYDKDFNNEADTPDNFQSRRPNTSFCFLDIRSPGLGDTAMYLCATSSFGVGANTGELFFGEGSRLTVL.